This TCR beta chain was sequenced for a study of cytomegalovirus exposure and HLA in healthy donors (dated by TCRdb to about 2017). Turning to the overall study: An earlier analysis of a few hundred of the donors reported 276 Gb of sequence data and approximately 120 million unique TCR beta sequences obtained from around 170 million T cells. Around 320 gigabases of sequencing data and 80 million or so unique TCR sequences were included in an early release covering about 700 HLA-typed donors. Of the roughly 400 genotyped donors, approximately 83% fell in the genetic ancestry cluster associated with self-reported Caucasian donors. The study aimed to test whether signatures of past pathogen exposure could be identified by cataloging public T cell receptors. Using immunosequencing, the study profiled T cell repertoires from about 610 subjects and related those repertoires to cytomegalovirus serostatus. A separate validation cohort of approximately 130 different subjects was used in addition to the 666-subject first cohort. To predict cytomegalovirus infection status, the study combined high-throughput TCR immunosequencing, statistical association of individual TCRs with disease status, and machine learning. To study patterns of TCR occurrence, a later analysis re-analyzed previously published TCR beta repertoires from hundreds of donors and added high-resolution HLA genotyping. Rather than drawing on any new phenotypic data, the later analysis identified candidate immune exposures from TCR beta sequences and the way those sequences occurred across donors. An earlier analysis of approximately 640 of the donors applied high-throughput TCR beta sequencing to assess whether each TCR beta V gene segment acted as functional or pseudogenic. Alongside the repertoire data, information on donor age, sex, ethnicity and CMV serostatus was compiled. A later genetic analysis used genome-wide SNP genotypes for about three fifths of the 666 donors, treating that subset as a discovery cohort. Every discovery cohort repertoire had been produced on one sequencing platform. Both class I and class II loci were covered by HLA typing, at four-digit resolution. Typing coverage varied by locus: roughly 620-630 donors for A, B, C, DRB1 and DQB1; about 520 for DQA1; some 610 for DPA1; some 470 for DPB1. About 5 DR-DQ haplotypes were handled as single units for association and clustering, since linkage in the cohort was strong. Among some 400 genotyped donors of the cohort, an average of around 250,000 unique TCR beta nucleotide sequences was sequenced per donor, of which roughly 17% were non-productive. General findings and caveats noted by the study authors: Linkage disequilibrium might explain the correlated functional status among segregating V segments, but an unknown experimental factor could not be excluded. Broadly in line with IMGT annotations, most TCR beta V segments showed up in productive rearrangements about 87% or about 30% of the time in an earlier analysis of several hundred of the donors. While some public TCRs were present in many individuals, most TCR sequences turned up only very rarely across donors. Compared with the 666-donor mean, donors in an Asian-associated ancestry cluster had fewer N-insertions in productive TCRs, according to a later genetic analysis. This cohort had only TCR beta chains sequenced, and the lack of alpha or paired-chain data limited which features could be detected. A group of highly shared sequence variants was considered likely to be a technical artifact of the sequencing pipeline. A later analysis found that HLA-associated TCR beta chains were more clonally expanded and had lower generation probabilities than equally common non-associated chains. The study listed around 160 TCR beta chains as associated with cytomegalovirus. In a later genetic analysis, a missense DCLRE1C variant was associated with V-gene and J-gene trimming of TCR beta chains, and the association was replicated in an independent cohort. It was suggested by the authors that the approach could potentially be generalized to other disease states and immunological phenotypes. A further reported finding was that TCR beta sequences accurately predicted the HLA-A and HLA-B alleles for most subjects in the first cohort. The earlier analysis of some 540 of the donors excluded 15 to 20 rarely observed V segments, including chromosome 9 orphons, because counts were too low. Roughly uniform sequencing depth across donors was assumed in presence/absence analyses, although this assumption may not hold. In vitro tests confirmed that a few of the cytomegalovirus-associated TCR beta chains recognize cytomegalovirus antigens. A later analysis associated around 16,000 TCR beta sequences with specific HLA alleles at a false discovery rate of 0.05. In both the original and validation cohorts, the classifier was reported to diagnose cytomegalovirus status with high specificity and sensitivity. According to a later analysis, parvovirus B19, influenza, CMV and Epstein-Barr virus appeared linked to several top co-occurrence clusters. A later analysis found that TCR association rates varied across HLA loci, with DRB1 alleles showing the most associated TCRs and HLA-C alleles the fewest. Strong co-occurrence of HLA alleles, especially DR and DQ, made assigning TCR associations to individual alleles difficult. Because HLA typing was unavailable for some donors at each locus, only the typed subset was used in association tests. For the cohort, immune exposure information was limited to CMV serostatus. A later analysis found that most CMV-associated TCR beta chains appeared HLA-restricted, with HLA associations seemingly driven largely by CMV exposure.

This clone was picked up one time. The specificity of this receptor is unknown. No much larger clone exists at a distance of one base, and base qualities are not known. To prepare the library, the immunoSEQ multiplex PCR assay was applied. For the multiplex PCR, a mixture combining 60 forward primers for TCR Vbeta segments and 13 reverse primers for TCR Jbeta segments was used. A multiplex PCR assay on genomic DNA amplified the CDR3 region of rearranged TCR beta genes. The Illumina HiSeq System was used to sequence the amplified TCR beta libraries as 87-base-pair reads. On the authors' methods: In a later analysis, tens of millions of unique TCR beta chains were counted across the 500 to 850 repertoires, and around 10 million of these chains were shared by at least two donors. A nearest-neighbor algorithm error-corrected the raw reads and collapsed the reads into unique sequences, merging closely related sequences to remove PCR and sequencing errors. V, D and J gene segments were assigned by aligning CDR3 sequences to IMGT reference sequences. For a sequence to be retained, a match of at least six nucleotides to both a V gene segment and a J gene segment was required. A rearrangement counted as productive if the CDR3 had no stop codons and remained in frame with V and J, and every other rearrangement counted as non-productive. CDR3 was defined according to IMGT convention as the region running from the second conserved V-encoded cysteine to the conserved J-encoded phenylalanine. The earlier analysis of 450 to 750 of the donors excluded any sequence lacking an unambiguous match to a single V gene segment. An earlier analysis of a few hundred of the donors called V segments functional above 56.7% productive rearrangements and segregating when the between-donor standard deviation exceeded 5%. A statistical classification framework was built for diagnosing cytomegalovirus status from the catalog of TCR beta chain sequences. In a later analysis, V and J genes were assigned by comparing TCR nucleotide sequences against IMGT/GENE-DB human TR gene sequences. The TCRdist pipeline was used in a later analysis to assign CDR3 sequences and most-parsimonious VDJ recombination scenarios. In a later analysis, every TCR beta chain was defined by the combination of its CDR3 amino acid sequence and its V-gene family, and reads without a unique V-gene family were dropped. To address suspected cross-contamination and a sequencing artifact, a later analysis removed several hundred highly shared, low-generation-probability nucleotide sequences. For each public chain, a later analysis derived a clonal expansion index from normalized ranks of inferred template counts within each repertoire. In a later analysis, generation probabilities were computed with a VDJ recombination model fitted to out-of-frame rearrangements, and the resulting probabilities were checked against IGoR. A later analysis scored TCR-TCR, TCR-HLA and TCR-CMV co-occurrence with hypergeometric tests, applying a repertoire-size bias correction to TCR pairs. In a later analysis, false discovery rates were estimated by permuting HLA or CMV assignments 20 times. A later analysis grouped co-occurring TCRs with DBSCAN, adding TCRdist sequence similarity when clustering within HLA-allele-positive subsets. Repertoires with fewer than 30,000 or more than 120,000 public chains, plus five repertoires with anomalous nucleotide sharing, were excluded from co-occurrence clustering. Held by TCRdb, this immuneACCESS table contains in-frame sequences only and omits some clones. Under half of the omission traces to an unresolved V gene where checked; the cause of the rest is unknown. D and trimming were read from the DNA, whereas the V and J calls and clone size are those reported in that table. This sample holds about 45,000 clones; 45% to 60% were observed only once. The top ten clonotypes cover roughly 6% of the sample.

The cohort comprised some 730 healthy bone marrow donors. Cohort members were all nominally healthy when sampled, although unrecorded immune exposures were likely present. The donor was CMV seronegative and belonged to the group of more than 300 seronegative cohort members. Each donor provided a peripheral blood sample, and peripheral blood mononuclear cells were used for TCR beta sequencing. Genomic DNA extraction from the blood cell samples was performed with the Qiagen DNeasy Blood Extraction Kit. This TCR was recovered from a man between 60 and 75 years old in good health and CMV-seronegative. What was sequenced was PBMCs.

The DNA sequence is TGTGCCAGCAGTCGACAGGGGGCGTGGGAGCTGTTTTTT. Translated, it reads CASSRQGAWELFF. Recombination connected TRBV6-5 to TRBJ2-2, with 10 bases aligning to TRBD1. For this chain, trimming is 5 bases at the V end and 9 bases at the J end, and the number of junction bases without a gene match is 3. Inclusive of the bounding cysteine and phenylalanine, the CDR3 is 13 residues long. This entry keeps only the CDR3 DNA: 39 bases, framed from base 1. According to the germline V gene, CDR1 reads MNHEY and CDR2 reads SVGAGI.